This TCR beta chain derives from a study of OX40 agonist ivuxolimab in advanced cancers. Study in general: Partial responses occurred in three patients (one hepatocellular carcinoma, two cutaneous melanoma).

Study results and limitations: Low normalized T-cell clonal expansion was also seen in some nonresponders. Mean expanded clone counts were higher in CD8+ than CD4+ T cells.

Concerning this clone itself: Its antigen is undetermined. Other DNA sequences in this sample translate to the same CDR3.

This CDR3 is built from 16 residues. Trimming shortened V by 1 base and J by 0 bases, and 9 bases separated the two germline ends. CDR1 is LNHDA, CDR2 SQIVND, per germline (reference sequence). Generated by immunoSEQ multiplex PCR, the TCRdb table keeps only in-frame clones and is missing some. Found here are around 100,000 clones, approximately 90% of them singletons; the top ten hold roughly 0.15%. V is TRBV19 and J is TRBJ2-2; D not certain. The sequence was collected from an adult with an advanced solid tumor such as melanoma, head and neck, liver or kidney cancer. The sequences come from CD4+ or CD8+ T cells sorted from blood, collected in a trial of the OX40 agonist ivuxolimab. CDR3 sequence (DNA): TGTGCCAGTAGTATAGTGGGCGGAACGAACACCGGGGAGCTGTTTTTT. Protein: CASSIVGGTNTGELFF.